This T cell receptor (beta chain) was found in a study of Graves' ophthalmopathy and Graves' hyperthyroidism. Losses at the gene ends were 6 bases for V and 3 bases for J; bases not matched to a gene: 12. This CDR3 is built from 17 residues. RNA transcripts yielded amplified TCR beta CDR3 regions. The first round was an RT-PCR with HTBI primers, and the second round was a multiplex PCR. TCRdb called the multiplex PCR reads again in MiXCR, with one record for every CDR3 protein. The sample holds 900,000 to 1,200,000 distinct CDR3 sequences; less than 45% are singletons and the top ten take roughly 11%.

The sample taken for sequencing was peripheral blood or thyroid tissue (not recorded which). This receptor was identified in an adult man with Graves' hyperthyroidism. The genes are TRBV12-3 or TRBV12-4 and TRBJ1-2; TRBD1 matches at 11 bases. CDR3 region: CASRSGTGGGRDYGYTF. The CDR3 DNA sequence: TGTGCCAGCAGATCCGGGACAGGGGGAGGGCGGGACTATGGCTACACCTTC.